These 5 T cell receptor beta chains share one sample of origin, sequenced in a study of shared clonotypes between healthy human individuals. TCRdb's copy holds only in-frame clones and misses some; the assay was immunoSEQ multiplex PCR. The sample has fewer than 850,000 clones; roughly 91% are singletons. The specimen was memory CD8+ T cells from PBMCs. Subset reported: CD45RO+ cells pooled with CCR7-negative TemRA cells. The receptor set was obtained from a man younger than 30 in good health. Some clones in this sample may be carry-over from other donors' samples.

V gene TRBV29-1 combines with J gene TRBJ1-4; a weak D match, TRBD1 (6 bases). V dropped 3 bases and J dropped 4 bases, with 15 bases sitting between them. The CDR3 totals 15 residues. Germline V CDR1 and CDR2: SQVTM, ANQGSEA. CDR3 sequence (DNA): TGCAGCGTTGAGGGCGGGGGGCAACTTAATGAAAAACTGTTTTTT. This codes for CSVEGGGQLNEKLFF.

The rearrangement links TRBV7-9 to TRBJ1-1, with D possibly being TRBD1 (6 bases). This CDR3 has 15 residues. Per the germline V gene, CDR1 is SEHNR and CDR2 is FQNEAQ (reference sequence). The V end lost 3 bases, the J end lost 1 base, and 12 bases lay between the germline ends. The CDR3, as DNA: TGTGCCAGCAGCTTTACCGGGACAAAGAACACTGAAGCTTTCTTT. Protein: CASSFTGTKNTEAFF.

Here the CDR3 DNA reads TGTGCCAGCTCGGCCCCTATGGTAGCGGGAGGGCCTGGTACGCAGTATTTT. As protein: CASSAPMVAGGPGTQYF. The chain recombines TRBV18 with TRBJ2-3; 11 nucleotides line up with TRBD2. The CDR3 extends over 17 amino acids. The ends lost 6 bases at V and 8 bases at J; junction bases unmatched: 16. CDR1 KGHSH and CDR2 LQKENI come from the germline V gene.

The chain joins TRBV7-8 to TRBJ2-5; D ambiguous. Germline values: CDR1 SGHVS, CDR2 FQNEAQ. The CDR3 is 15 residues long. Trimming shortened V by 8 bases and J by 2 bases, and 18 bases separated the two germline ends. This CDR3 reads CASGPVEYEQETQYF. DNA of the CDR3: TGTGCCAGCGGTCCCGTGGAGTACGAACAAGAGACCCAGTACTTC.

This clone was detected once. The V call is TRBV28, the J call TRBJ2-3; no reliable D call. V was shortened by 7 bases and J by 6 bases, with 14 bases between the two germline ends. Germline V gene data show CDR1 as MDHEN and CDR2 as SYDVKM. CDR3 length: 13 residues. The CDR3 here is CASNYPGRDTQYF. CDR3 DNA: TGTGCCAGCAACTACCCGGGCCGGGATACGCAGTATTTT.